The T cell receptor (beta chain) under discussion was sequenced for a study of T cell responses to AZD1222 COVID-19 vaccine. The length of the CDR3 is 15 residues. J lost 9 bases, V lost 1 base, and 3 bases had no gene match. Germline values: CDR1 KGHSH, CDR2 LQKENI. Of note for this clone: Its target is unknown.

The table came from immunoSEQ multiplex PCR; TCRdb's copy has only in-frame clones and leaves some out. The sample records 50,000 to 65,000 clones, approximately 86% being singletons. Whole-study results and caveats: Possibly, clonal diversity was underestimated; donors were largely white British and included more females.

The sample in question was peripheral blood, obtained 28 days after the second AZD1222 dose. This chain uses TRBV18 with TRBJ2-1; 13 bases line up with TRBD2. The source is an adult who received the AZD1222 COVID-19 vaccine. The CDR3 bases are TGTGCCAGCTCACCACGACTAGCGGGGGGAGGTGAGCAGTTCTTC. It translates to CASSPRLAGGGEQFF.